This T cell receptor beta chain was sequenced in a study of blood T cell repertoires in COVID-19. Overall study: T cells, B-cell-depleted T cells, or PBMCs supplied cDNA or gDNA.

CDR1 is SGHVS and CDR2 is FQNEAQ in the germline V gene. CDR3 length: 19 amino acids. The V and J ends lost 4 bases and 0 bases respectively, with 19 bases between them. Grouping used clinical history reported by participants in a survey and questionnaire. Clones were sequenced by immunoSEQ multiplex PCR, and TCRdb holds only the in-frame ones, with some missing. The sample consists of about 240,000 clones, about four fifths of them appearing once. The rearrangement joins TRBV7-8 to TRBJ1-6, with D perhaps matching TRBD1 (6 bases). This TCR derives from a woman aged 40 to 50 who had been exposed to COVID-19. The sample taken for sequencing was PBMCs or T cells enriched from blood (not recorded which). The CDR3 protein is CASSSTGHNGGSYNSPLHF. CDR3 in DNA: TGTGCCAGCAGCTCAACGGGACATAACGGAGGCTCCTATAATTCACCCCTCCACTTT.